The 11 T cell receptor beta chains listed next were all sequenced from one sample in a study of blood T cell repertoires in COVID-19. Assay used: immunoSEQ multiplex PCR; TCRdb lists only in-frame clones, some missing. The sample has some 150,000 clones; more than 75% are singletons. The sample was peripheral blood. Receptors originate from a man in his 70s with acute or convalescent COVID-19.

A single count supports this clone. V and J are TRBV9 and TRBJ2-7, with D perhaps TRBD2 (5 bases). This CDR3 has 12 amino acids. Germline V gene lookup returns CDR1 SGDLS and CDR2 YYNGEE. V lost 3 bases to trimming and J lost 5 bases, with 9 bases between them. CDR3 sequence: CASSAAGNEQYF. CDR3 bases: TGTGCCAGCAGCGCCGCGGGTAACGAGCAGTACTTC.

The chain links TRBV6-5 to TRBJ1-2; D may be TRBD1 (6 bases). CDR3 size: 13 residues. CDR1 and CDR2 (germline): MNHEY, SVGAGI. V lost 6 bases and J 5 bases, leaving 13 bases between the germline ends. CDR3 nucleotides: TGTGCCAGCAGGGACAGAGACCCGTATGGCTACACCTTC. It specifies CASRDRDPYGYTF.

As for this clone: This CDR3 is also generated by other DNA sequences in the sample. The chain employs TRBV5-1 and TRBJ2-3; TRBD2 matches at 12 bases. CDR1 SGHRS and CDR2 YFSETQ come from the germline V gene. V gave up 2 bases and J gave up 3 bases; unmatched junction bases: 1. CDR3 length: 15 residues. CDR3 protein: CASSFLAGGTDTQYF. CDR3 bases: TGCGCCAGCAGCTTCCTAGCGGGAGGGACAGATACGCAGTATTTT.

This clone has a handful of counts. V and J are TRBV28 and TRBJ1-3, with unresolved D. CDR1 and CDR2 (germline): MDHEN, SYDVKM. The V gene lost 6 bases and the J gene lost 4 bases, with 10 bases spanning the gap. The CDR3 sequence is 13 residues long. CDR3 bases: TGTGCCAGCAGCAGGATGGCCGGAAACACCATATATTTT. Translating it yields CASSRMAGNTIYF.

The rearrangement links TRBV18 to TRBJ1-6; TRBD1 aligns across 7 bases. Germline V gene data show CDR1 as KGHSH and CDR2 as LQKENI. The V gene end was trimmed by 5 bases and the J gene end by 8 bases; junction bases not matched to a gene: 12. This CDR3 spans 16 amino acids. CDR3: CASSSGQPGGDSPLHF. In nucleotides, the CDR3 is TGTGCCAGCTCATCGGGACAGCCCGGCGGGGATTCACCCCTCCACTTT.

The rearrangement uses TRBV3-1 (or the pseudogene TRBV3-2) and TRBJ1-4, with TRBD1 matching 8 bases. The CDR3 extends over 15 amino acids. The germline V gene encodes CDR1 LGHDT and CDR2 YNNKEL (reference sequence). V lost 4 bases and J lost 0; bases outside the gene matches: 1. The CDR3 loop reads CASSRQGTTNEKLFF. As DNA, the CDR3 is TGTGCCAGCAGCCGACAGGGGACAACTAATGAAAAACTGTTTTTT.

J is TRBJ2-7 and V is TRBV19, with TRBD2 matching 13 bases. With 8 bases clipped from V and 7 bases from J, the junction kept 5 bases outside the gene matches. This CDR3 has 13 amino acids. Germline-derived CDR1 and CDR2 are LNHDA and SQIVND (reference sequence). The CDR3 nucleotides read TGTGCCAGTGGACTAGCGGGAGTTGGGGAGCAGTACTTC. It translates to CASGLAGVGEQYF.

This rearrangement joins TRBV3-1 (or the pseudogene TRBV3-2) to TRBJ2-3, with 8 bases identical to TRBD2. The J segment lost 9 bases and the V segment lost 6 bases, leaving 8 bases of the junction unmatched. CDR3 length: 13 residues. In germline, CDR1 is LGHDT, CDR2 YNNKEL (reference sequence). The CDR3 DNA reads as TGTGCCAGCAGGAATAGCGGGGTCCAGACGCAGTATTTT. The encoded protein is CASRNSGVQTQYF.

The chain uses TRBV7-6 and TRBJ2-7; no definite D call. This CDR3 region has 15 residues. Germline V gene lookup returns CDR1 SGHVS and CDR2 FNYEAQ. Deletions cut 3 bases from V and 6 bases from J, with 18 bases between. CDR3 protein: CASSFAAPPDSEQYF. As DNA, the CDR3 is TGTGCCAGCAGCTTTGCGGCTCCTCCGGATTCCGAGCAGTACTTC.

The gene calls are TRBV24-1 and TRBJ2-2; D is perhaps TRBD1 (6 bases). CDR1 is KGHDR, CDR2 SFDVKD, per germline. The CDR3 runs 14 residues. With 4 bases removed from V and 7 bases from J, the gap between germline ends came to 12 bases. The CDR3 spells CATSDLNRDGELFF. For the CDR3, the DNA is TGTGCCACCAGTGACCTTAACAGGGACGGGGAGCTGTTTTTT.

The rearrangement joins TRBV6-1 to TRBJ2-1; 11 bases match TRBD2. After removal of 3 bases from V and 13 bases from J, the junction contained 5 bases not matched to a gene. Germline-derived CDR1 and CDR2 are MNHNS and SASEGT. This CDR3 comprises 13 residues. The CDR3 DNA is TGTGCCAGCAGTGACGGGGGACTAGCGGCTCAGTTCTTC. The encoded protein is CASSDGGLAAQFF.